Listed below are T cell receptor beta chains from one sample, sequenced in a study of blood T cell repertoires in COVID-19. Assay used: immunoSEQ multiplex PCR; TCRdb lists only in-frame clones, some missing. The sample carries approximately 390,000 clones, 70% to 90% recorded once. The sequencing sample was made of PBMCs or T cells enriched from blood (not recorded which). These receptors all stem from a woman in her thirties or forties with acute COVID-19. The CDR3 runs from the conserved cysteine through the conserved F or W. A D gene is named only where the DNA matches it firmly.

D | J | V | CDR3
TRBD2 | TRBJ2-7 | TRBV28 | CASRSAGTKYEQYF
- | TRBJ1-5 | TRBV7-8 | CASSLVTGEVSNQPQHF
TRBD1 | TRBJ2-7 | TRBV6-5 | CASRGGTGFYEQYF
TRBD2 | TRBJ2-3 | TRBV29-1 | CSVEDSRKRGVADTQYF
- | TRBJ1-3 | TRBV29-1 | CSVEGQTGNTIYF
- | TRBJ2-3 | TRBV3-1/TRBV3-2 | CASSQLVGTPPDTQYF
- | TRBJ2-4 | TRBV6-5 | CASSTDSQNIQYF
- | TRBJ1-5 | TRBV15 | CATPCRQPQHF
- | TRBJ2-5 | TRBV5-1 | CASSPGDLPKETQYF
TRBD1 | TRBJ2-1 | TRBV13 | CASSGGLGQSRFF
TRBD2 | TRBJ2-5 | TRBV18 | CASSPREGTQETQYF
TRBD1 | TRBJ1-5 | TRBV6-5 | CASGGQGASNQPQHF
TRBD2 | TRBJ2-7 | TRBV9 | CASSRGGGGEQYF
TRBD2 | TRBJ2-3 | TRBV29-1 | CSVLTSGGVRTDTQYF
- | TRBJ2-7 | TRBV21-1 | CASSRRGDSKYEQYF
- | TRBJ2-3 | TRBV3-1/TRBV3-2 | CASSQAKFGGTDTQYF
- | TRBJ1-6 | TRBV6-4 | CASSRDIGYSPLHF
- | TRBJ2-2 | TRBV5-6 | CASSLAAGRELFF
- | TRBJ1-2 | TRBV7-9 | CASSAPGPNYGYTF
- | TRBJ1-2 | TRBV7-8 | CASSQGRAASYGYTF
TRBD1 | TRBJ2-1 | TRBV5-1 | CASTLGQGPFNEQFF
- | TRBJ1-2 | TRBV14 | CASSQAQGRYGYTF
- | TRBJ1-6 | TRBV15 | CATSIGQWSPLHF
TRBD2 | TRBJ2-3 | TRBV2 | CASSVAGGRTDTQYF
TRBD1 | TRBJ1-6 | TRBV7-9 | CASSQTLKGTVYNSPLHF
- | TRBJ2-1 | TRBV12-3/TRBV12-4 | CASSGLIKEQFF
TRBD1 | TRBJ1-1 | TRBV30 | CAWSIPDRGVTEAFF
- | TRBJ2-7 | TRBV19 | CASSTRTDSYEQYF